These 24 T cell receptor beta chains originate from one sample sequenced in a study of blood T cell repertoires in COVID-19. The repertoire was sequenced with immunoSEQ multiplex PCR; TCRdb's copy has only in-frame clones and lacks some. The table includes fewer than 350,000 clones, 90% detected once. Specimen: PBMCs or T cells enriched from blood (not recorded which). The source of these receptors is a woman aged 18-29 years with acute COVID-19.

The chain has TRBV5-1 and TRBJ2-7; 10 bases align to TRBD1. V lost 2 bases and J lost 3; bases outside the gene matches: 5. The CDR3 has 15 amino acids. CDR1 is SGHRS, CDR2 YFSETQ, per germline. The CDR3 loop is CASSFGTGALYEQYF. The CDR3 DNA reads TGCGCCAGCAGCTTCGGGACAGGGGCCCTCTACGAGCAGTACTTC.

The chain is built from TRBV5-1 and TRBJ2-7; 8 nucleotides match TRBD1. The J segment lost 5 bases and the V segment lost 0 bases, leaving 4 bases of the junction unmatched. The CDR3 is made up of 14 amino acids. Germline values: CDR1 SGHRS, CDR2 YFSETQ. The DNA for the CDR3 is TGCGCCAGCAGCTTGGAGGCAGGGGGCCACGAGCAGTACTTC. This codes for CASSLEAGGHEQYF.

CDR3 nucleotide sequence: TGTGCCAGCAGTTCCGACTGGAAGAGCTCTGGAAACACCATATATTTT. Protein product: CASSSDWKSSGNTIYF. V is TRBV7-9 and J is TRBJ1-3; unclear D gene. Germline CDR1 SEHNR, CDR2 FQNEAQ (reference sequence). The CDR3 loop spans 16 amino acids. V dropped 6 bases and J dropped 0 bases, with 15 bases sitting between them.

The genes are TRBV6-5 and TRBJ2-7, with 10 bases aligning to TRBD1. V lost 1 base, J lost 7 bases, and 4 bases stayed unmatched. Germline CDR1 MNHEY, CDR2 SVGAGI. This CDR3 is 14 amino acids long. CDR3 sequence reads: CASSYYRGQGEQYF. As DNA, the CDR3 is TGTGCCAGCAGTTACTACCGGGGACAGGGGGAGCAGTACTTC.

This chain joins TRBV7-2 and TRBJ1-1; D possibly corresponds to TRBD1 (6 bases). Trimming removed 1 base at V and 1 base at J, with 13 bases between. The CDR3 has 16 amino acids. Germline assignment: CDR1 SGHTA and CDR2 FQGNSA. CDR3 coding DNA: TGTGCCAGCAGCTTAGTCGGCGGGGGGCGGAACACTGAAGCTTTCTTT. It yields the protein CASSLVGGGRNTEAFF. The full variable domain, its missing parts supplied by reference TRBV7-2 and TRBJ1-1, is GAGVSQSPSNKVTEKGKDVELRCDPISGHTALYWYRQSLGQGLEFLIYFQGNSAPDKSGLPSDRFSAERTGGSVSTLTIQRTQQEDSAVYLCASSLVGGGRNTEAFFGQGTRLTVV.

This clone came up once. This chain links TRBV2 with TRBJ2-7; 7 bases map to TRBD2. V was clipped by 7 bases and J by 2 bases; unmatched bases: 14. Germline lookup yields CDR1 SNHLY and CDR2 FYNNEI. The CDR3 is 16 residues long. The CDR3 sequence: CASTMVVYGRTYEQYF. CDR3 sequence (DNA): TGTGCCAGCACCATGGTCGTCTACGGGAGGACCTACGAGCAGTACTTC.

The V and J genes are TRBV24-1 and TRBJ2-7; TRBD1 agrees at 8 bases. Germline CDR1 reads KGHDR; CDR2 reads SFDVKD. The CDR3 has 13 residues. V was pared by 6 bases and J by 3 bases, with 3 bases of the junction left unmatched. The CDR3 DNA reads as TGTGCCACCAGTAAGACAGGGGACTACGAGCAGTACTTC. It encodes CATSKTGDYEQYF.

This clone was observed a single time. The rearrangement uses TRBV9 and TRBJ2-5, with 7 bases matching TRBD2. The CDR3 covers 13 residues. In germline, CDR1 is SGDLS, CDR2 YYNGEE. V shed 3 bases, J shed 7 bases, and the junction held 6 bases outside the gene matches. For the CDR3, the DNA is TGTGCCAGCAGCGACAGCGGGACGGGGACCCAGTACTTC. It translates to CASSDSGTGTQYF.

Comment on this clone: This same CDR3 is encoded by further DNA sequences in the sample. The chain uses TRBV12-3 or TRBV12-4 and TRBJ2-7; no clear D gene. The CDR3 loop spans 12 amino acids. With 9 bases removed from V and 6 bases from J, the gap between germline ends came to 15 bases. The CDR3 DNA reads as TGTGCCAGTAGCCCACCGACGGGCGAGCAGTACTTC. Translating gives CASSPPTGEQYF.

The CDR3 reads CATSDWQGVSGYEQFF. The CDR3 DNA is TGTGCCACCAGTGATTGGCAGGGCGTTAGCGGCTATGAGCAGTTCTTC. The chain is built from TRBV24-1 and TRBJ2-1; the D gene is possibly TRBD2 (6 bases). V was pared by 2 bases and J by 8 bases, with 18 bases between. Germline V lookup: CDR1 KGHDR, CDR2 SFDVKD. CDR3 size: 16 residues.

The V gene is TRBV4-1, the J gene TRBJ1-1; unclear D gene. Germline values: CDR1 MGHRA, CDR2 YSYEKL. The CDR3 has 16 amino acids. V was cut by 0 bases and J by 1 base, with 12 bases left in between. The CDR3 loop reads CASSQDREGRNTEAFF. The CDR3, as DNA: TGCGCCAGCAGCCAAGATCGTGAAGGGAGGAACACTGAAGCTTTCTTT.

This chain links TRBV29-1 with TRBJ1-1; D gene uncertain. Germline CDR1 and CDR2: SQVTM and ANQGSEA. V gave up 1 base and J gave up 2 bases, with 14 bases separating them. This CDR3 is built from 15 residues. Here the CDR3 reads CSVEGEVTTNTEAFF. DNA of the CDR3: TGCAGCGTTGAAGGCGAAGTGACGACAAACACTGAAGCTTTCTTT.

This clone showed up just once. J is TRBJ1-2 and V is TRBV30; the D gene is possibly TRBD1 (5 bases). The CDR3 runs to 14 residues. V was cut by 4 bases and J by 8 bases, with 20 bases left in between. Germline assignment: CDR1 GTSNPN and CDR2 SVGIG (reference sequence). The CDR3 DNA is TGTGCCTGGACCACGAGAGGAGGTGGGGGGGGCTACACCTTC. Amino acids: CAWTTRGGGGGYTF.

The rearrangement uses TRBV28 and TRBJ2-5, with 8 bases fitting TRBD2. The germline gives CDR1 MDHEN, CDR2 SYDVKM. V shed 2 bases and J 6 bases; nucleotides not matched to a gene: 2. The CDR3 contains 13 residues. The CDR3 nucleotides read TGTGCCAGCAGTTTAGGACTAGCCAAGACCCAGTACTTC. Its translation is CASSLGLAKTQYF.

The rearrangement joins TRBV18 to TRBJ1-1; D remains ambiguous. The V end was cut by 2 bases, the J end by 3 bases, with 16 bases between. Germline values: CDR1 KGHSH, CDR2 LQKENI. This CDR3 contains 16 residues. For the CDR3, the DNA is TGTGCCAGCTCACCATCGGTTGGGAGACGGCACACTGAAGCTTTCTTT. Its translation is CASSPSVGRRHTEAFF.

This clone was detected only a few times. The rearrangement joins TRBV9 to TRBJ2-1; D is unresolved. Germline assignment: CDR1 SGDLS and CDR2 YYNGEE. The CDR3 contains 13 residues. The ends were cut back, 1 base at V and 5 bases at J, with 7 bases in the middle. CDR3: CASSVSPHNEQFF. CDR3 in DNA: TGTGCCAGCAGCGTATCTCCTCACAATGAGCAGTTCTTC. The entire variable domain, with the rest obtained from reference TRBV9 and TRBJ2-1, is as follows: DSGVTQTPKHLITATGQRVTLRCSPRSGDLSVYWYQQSLDQGLQFLIQYYNGEERAKGNILERFSAQQFPDLHSELNLSSLELGDSALYFCASSVSPHNEQFFGPGTRLTVL.

The rearrangement links TRBV5-4 to TRBJ2-7, with 8 bases aligning to TRBD2. The germline V gene has CDR1 SGHNT and CDR2 YYREEE (reference sequence). Trimming cost V 4 bases and J 2 bases; bases outside gene matches: 5. CDR3 size: 14 residues. CDR3 region: CASSPSGRAYEQYF. The CDR3 DNA reads as TGTGCCAGCAGCCCCAGCGGGAGAGCCTACGAGCAGTACTTC. The full variable domain, completed using reference TRBV5-4 and TRBJ2-7, is ETGVTQSPTHLIKTRGQQVTLRCSSQSGHNTVSWYQQALGQGPQFIFQYYREEENGRGNFPPRFSGLQFPNYSSELNVNALELDDSALYLCASSPSGRAYEQYFGPGTRLTVT.

The rearrangement uses TRBV15 and TRBJ2-1; 9 nucleotides align to TRBD1. This CDR3 has 16 residues. V shed 0 bases, J shed 10 bases, and the junction held 10 bases outside the gene matches. Germline V gene lookup returns CDR1 LNHNV and CDR2 YYDKDF (reference sequence). Here the CDR3 reads CATSREKRQGVREQFF. The DNA for the CDR3 is TGTGCCACCAGCAGAGAGAAACGACAGGGGGTCCGAGAGCAGTTCTTC. The entire variable domain, with the rest obtained from reference TRBV15 and TRBJ2-1, is as follows: DAMVIQNPRYQVTQFGKPVTLSCSQTLNHNVMYWYQQKSSQAPKLLFHYYDKDFNNEADTPDNFQSRRPNTSFCFLDIRSPGLGDTAMYLCATSREKRQGVREQFFGPGTRLTVL.

The chain has TRBV5-1 and TRBJ2-1; D possibly corresponds to TRBD1 (5 bases). CDR3 length: 12 amino acids. CDR1 SGHRS and CDR2 YFSETQ come from the germline V gene. Trimming took 0 bases from V and 12 from J, leaving 10 bases between them. Here the CDR3 DNA reads TGCGCCAGCAGCTTGGACCTGCAGGGGCAGTTCTTC. Its protein product is CASSLDLQGQFF.

CDR3 sequence (DNA): TGTGCCAGCAGTGAATCCAAGATTTCACTTAGGGGGCCTCAGCCCCAGCATTTT. Translation gives CASSESKISLRGPQPQHF. The V gene is TRBV6-1, the J gene TRBJ1-5; 7 bases are a match to TRBD1. Trimming cost V 2 bases and J 6 bases; bases outside gene matches: 16. Germline CDR1 reads MNHNS; CDR2 reads SASEGT. There are 18 residues in the CDR3.

In this sample, this clone turned up a few times. The CDR3: CATSDLWQGPYFSGCTEAFF. CDR3 in DNA: TGTGCCACCAGTGATTTGTGGCAGGGGCCTTACTTTTCCGGGTGCACTGAAGCTTTCTTT. This chain links TRBV24-1 with TRBJ1-1; TRBD1 might be the D (6 bases). This CDR3 contains 20 residues. The V end lost 0 bases, the J end lost 4 bases, and 26 bases lay between the germline ends. The V gene's germline CDR1 is KGHDR and CDR2 SFDVKD.

CDR3 amino acids: CASSLRTSGRLTDTQYF. The CDR3 DNA follows: TGTGCCAGCAGCCTCAGGACTAGCGGGAGGTTGACAGATACGCAGTATTTT. The rearrangement uses TRBV7-8 and TRBJ2-3; 14 nucleotides agree with TRBD2. From germline, CDR1 is SGHVS and CDR2 FQNEAQ. V lost 5 bases, J lost 3 bases, and 7 bases stayed unmatched. The length of the CDR3 is 17 residues.

The V gene is TRBV27, the J gene TRBJ2-5; 11 bases match TRBD1. This CDR3 is 15 amino acids long. Germline V gene lookup returns CDR1 MNHEY and CDR2 SMNVEV (reference sequence). V lost 6 bases and J lost 4; bases outside the gene matches: 7. CDR3 coding DNA: TGTGCCAGCAGCCGCGGGACAGGGGGGGGAGAGACCCAGTACTTC. Its translation: CASSRGTGGGETQYF.

This clone was seen just once. The chain carries TRBV7-2 and TRBJ2-5; TRBD2 aligns across 9 bases. The J segment lost 5 bases and the V segment lost 5 bases, leaving 12 bases of the junction unmatched. This CDR3 comprises 16 residues. CDR1 and CDR2 from the germline V gene are SGHTA and FQGNSA. CDR3 in DNA: TGTGCCAGCAGCCGTCGTGGACTAGCGAACGGCGAGACCCAGTACTTC. Amino acids: CASSRRGLANGETQYF.